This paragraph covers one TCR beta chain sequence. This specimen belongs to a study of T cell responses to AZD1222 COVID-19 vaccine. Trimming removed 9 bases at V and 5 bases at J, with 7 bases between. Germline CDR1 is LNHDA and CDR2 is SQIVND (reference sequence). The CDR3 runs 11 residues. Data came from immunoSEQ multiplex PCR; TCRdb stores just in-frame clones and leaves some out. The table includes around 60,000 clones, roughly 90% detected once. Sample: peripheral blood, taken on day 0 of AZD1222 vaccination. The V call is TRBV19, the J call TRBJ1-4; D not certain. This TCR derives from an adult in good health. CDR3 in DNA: TGTGCCAGCCAGTTAAATGAAAAACTGTTTTTT. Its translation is CASQLNEKLFF.